The rows below give T cell receptor beta chains drawn from one sample of a study of early T cells in non-severe SARS-CoV-2 infection. TCRdb itself ran the 5' RACE reads through MiXCR, one entry per CDR3 protein. The profile shows some 30,000 distinct CDR3 sequences, roughly 5% of them singletons. The sequencing sample was made of whole blood. Receptor source: an adult who was a healthcare worker with PCR-confirmed SARS-CoV-2 infection or an uninfected control (not recorded which). Both conserved end residues are part of each CDR3. D genes are given only for firm matches. A clone size is listed for some rows: how often the clone was seen (once, few, many), or a class if it is expanded.

d_call | j_call | clone_size | v_call | cdr3_aa | cdr3_nt
TRBD1 | TRBJ2-2 | - | TRBV2 | CASSRDRGTGELFF | TGTGCCAGCAGTAGGGACAGAGGGACCGGGGAGCTGTTTTTT
- | TRBJ1-1 | many | TRBV7-9 | CASSLLGANTEAFF | TGTGCCAGCAGCTTACTAGGGGCGAACACTGAAGCTTTCTTT
TRBD1 | TRBJ2-2 | many | TRBV7-9 | CASSPGQGETGELFF | TGTGCCAGCAGCCCGGGACAGGGGGAAACCGGGGAGCTGTTTTTT
TRBD1 | TRBJ1-4 | - | TRBV4-1 | CASSQEGQGNEKLFF | TGCGCCAGCAGCCAAGAGGGACAGGGGAATGAAAAACTGTTTTTT
- | TRBJ2-1 | many | TRBV7-9 | CASSPNLRENNEQFF | TGTGCCAGCAGCCCCAACCTCCGGGAAAACAATGAGCAGTTCTTC
TRBD1 | TRBJ2-7 | few | TRBV20-1 | CSALPGQPSYEQYF | TGCAGTGCTCTACCGGGACAGCCTTCCTACGAGCAGTACTTC
- | TRBJ2-5 | - | TRBV18 | CASSPKETQYF | TGTGCCAGCTCACCCAAAGAGACCCAGTACTTC
- | TRBJ2-5 | many | TRBV12-3/TRBV12-4 | CASKRGGQDLQETQYF | TGTGCCAGCAAACGTGGCGGCCAAGACCTCCAAGAGACCCAGTACTTC
- | TRBJ2-3 | many | TRBV18 | CASSPVSTDTQYF | TGTGCCAGCTCACCGGTCAGCACAGATACGCAGTATTTT
TRBD1 | TRBJ1-1 | - | TRBV7-2 | CASTTGGSGYTEAFF | TGTGCCAGCACCACAGGGGGAAGTGGGTACACTGAAGCTTTCTTT
- | TRBJ2-7 | many | TRBV27 | CASAEVGQNYEQYF | TGTGCCAGCGCCGAGGTCGGGCAGAACTACGAGCAGTACTTC
TRBD2 | TRBJ2-2 | few | TRBV5-1 | CASSLTSGRMFF | TGCGCCAGCAGCTTGACTAGCGGGAGGATGTTTTTT
- | TRBJ2-1 | medium-sized | TRBV27 | CASTNGITRDNEQFF | TGTGCCAGCACGAACGGGATAACTCGGGACAATGAGCAGTTCTTC